This TCR beta chain was found in a study of T cell repertoires in ileal Crohn's disease. Study background: Surgery for a complication: stricturing in roughly 60%, penetrating in approximately 39%. The study's findings and limits: Active smokers at surgery had more clonal expansions than non-smokers.

Each sample's TCRB immunosequencing used about 500 nanograms of biopsy DNA. TCRdb's copy holds only in-frame clones and misses some; the assay was immunoSEQ multiplex PCR. Counted here are more than 11,000 clones, roughly four fifths occurring once; the ten biggest clones make up 4% to 5%. Adults with ileal or ileocolonic Crohn's disease and an indication for resection were eligible. The CDR3 spans 14 residues. Trimming cost V 5 bases and J 1 base, with 9 bases left between them. The germline gives CDR1 SGHRS, CDR2 YFSETQ. The table lists this clone with a few counts. As yet, its antigen is unknown. Sequenced material: ileal tissue. The chain uses TRBV5-1 and TRBJ2-2; possibly TRBD2 for D (5 bases). This receptor was taken from an adult with Crohn's disease. For the CDR3, the DNA is TGCGCCAGCAGGGAACGGGGGAACACCGGGGAGCTGTTTTTT. The encoded protein is CASRERGNTGELFF.